A single sample is the source of the 17 T cell receptor beta chains below, sequenced in a study of T cells of healthy individuals. TCRdb passed the 5' RACE reads through MiXCR, listing each CDR3 protein once. The sample includes about 53,000 distinct CDR3 sequences, approximately 14% of them seen just once. The receptor source for this set is a human donor in good health.

This sequence joins TRBV10-2 and TRBJ2-5; 7 nucleotides agree with TRBD1. Per the germline V gene, CDR1 is WSHSY and CDR2 is SAAADI. V lost 7 bases, J lost 5 bases, and 7 bases stayed unmatched. CDR3 length: 13 residues. CDR3 residues: CASTGTAQETQYF. CDR3 bases: TGCGCCAGCACCGGGACAGCCCAGGAGACCCAGTACTTC.

This clonotype was observed at least ten times. The chain uses TRBV7-7 and TRBJ2-5; a weak D match, TRBD1 (5 bases). The CDR3 length is 13 residues. Per germline, CDR1 SSHAT and CDR2 FNYEAQ (reference sequence). V dropped 3 bases and J dropped 2 bases, with 7 bases sitting between them. CDR3 sequence: CASSFGQQETQYF. As DNA, the CDR3 is TGTGCCAGCAGCTTTGGACAACAAGAGACCCAGTACTTC. Together with reference TRBV7-7 and TRBJ2-5, the CDR3 gives the full variable domain: GAGVSQSPRYKVTKRGQDVTLRCDPISSHATLYWYQQALGQGPEFLTYFNYEAQPDKSGLPSDRFSAERPEGSISTLTIQRTEQRDSAMYRCASSFGQQETQYFGPGTRLLVL.

The V gene is TRBV5-1, the J gene TRBJ1-5, with 8 positions matching TRBD1. Germline CDR1 and CDR2: SGHRS and YFSETQ. Trimming cost V 4 bases and J 5 bases; bases outside gene matches: 2. The CDR3 runs 13 residues. In DNA form, the CDR3 reads TGCGCCAGCAGCGTGGACAGGGATCAGCCCCAGCATTTT. Translation: CASSVDRDQPQHF.

The chain joins TRBV5-1 to TRBJ2-1; 12 bases agree with TRBD2. This CDR3 region has 17 residues. V lost 3 bases to trimming and J lost 6 bases; unmatched junction nucleotides: 10. Germline values: CDR1 SGHRS, CDR2 YFSETQ. The CDR3 DNA reads TGCGCCAGCAGCTCCGAACCTCTAGCGGGGGGGTCCAATGAGCAGTTCTTC. Translation gives CASSSEPLAGGSNEQFF.

This clonotype appeared many times. The chain couples TRBV5-6 to TRBJ2-7, with D perhaps matching TRBD1 (6 bases). Germline CDR1 SGHDT, CDR2 YYEEEE. The CDR3 runs to 13 residues. Between the trimmed V and J ends, which lost 2 bases and 4 bases, there was a span of 10 bases. Here the CDR3 reads CASSFSGTYEQYF. The DNA for the CDR3 is TGTGCCAGCAGCTTTTCGGGGACATACGAGCAGTACTTC.

This sequence joins TRBV25-1 and TRBJ2-7; D perhaps matches TRBD2 (6 bases). The CDR3 totals 15 residues. The V gene lost 8 bases and the J gene lost 2 bases, with 19 bases spanning the gap. CDR1 and CDR2 (germline): MGHDK, SYGVNS. In DNA form, the CDR3 reads TGTGCCAGCCGCGGAGGGGCAGGGAAGGCCTACGAGCAGTACTTC. The encoded protein is CASRGGAGKAYEQYF.

In its sample, this clonotype was seen many times. The V call is TRBV7-9, the J call TRBJ2-5; D gene ambiguous. This CDR3 contains 12 residues. Looked up from germline, CDR1 is SEHNR and CDR2 is FQNEAQ (reference sequence). Between the trimmed V and J ends, which lost 5 bases and 5 bases, there was a span of 9 bases. This CDR3 reads CASSRVGETQYF. The CDR3 bases are TGTGCCAGCAGCAGGGTCGGGGAGACCCAGTACTTC. The variable domain in full, with the rest retrieved from reference TRBV7-9 and TRBJ2-5, is DTGVSQNPRHKITKRGQNVTFRCDPISEHNRLYWYRQTLGQGPEFLTYFQNEAQLEKSRLLSDRFSAERPKGSFSTLEIQRTEQGDSAMYLCASSRVGETQYFGPGTRLLVL.

This clonotype has just a few counts. The rearrangement joins TRBV12-3 or TRBV12-4 to TRBJ2-1; D gene ambiguous. V lost 7 bases to trimming and J lost 7 bases, with 17 bases between them. The CDR3 has 14 amino acids. CDR3 amino acids: CASNPLLGRNEQFF. The CDR3 DNA reads TGTGCCAGCAATCCTCTACTGGGAAGGAATGAGCAGTTCTTC.

The sample holds many counts of this clonotype. The CDR3 DNA reads as TGTGCCAGCAGCTTTTCGACGCTAGCGGGGGGGCCAATCTTAGATACGCAGTATTTT. Encoded protein: CASSFSTLAGGPILDTQYF. The chain uses TRBV7-2 and TRBJ2-3; 12 nucleotides match TRBD2. Germline CDR1 reads SGHTA; CDR2 reads FQGNSA. The CDR3 covers 19 residues. J lost 5 bases, V lost 3 bases, and 15 bases had no gene match.

This clonotype was detected ten times or more. V usage is TRBV7-2 and J usage is TRBJ2-1; 12 bases are a match to TRBD2. With V trimmed by 7 bases and J by 7 bases, 8 bases remained unmatched. Germline CDR1 SGHTA, CDR2 FQGNSA. The CDR3 loop spans 15 amino acids. CDR3: CASTISTSGRNEQFF. Written as DNA, the CDR3 is TGTGCCAGCACTATCTCCACTAGCGGGAGGAATGAGCAGTTCTTC. Filled out from reference TRBV7-2 and TRBJ2-1, the complete variable domain reads GAGVSQSPSNKVTEKGKDVELRCDPISGHTALYWYRQSLGQGLEFLIYFQGNSAPDKSGLPSDRFSAERTGGSVSTLTIQRTQQEDSAVYLCASTISTSGRNEQFFGPGTRLTVL.

The V gene is TRBV5-1, the J gene TRBJ1-5; D not resolved. Germline lookup yields CDR1 SGHRS and CDR2 YFSETQ. This CDR3 contains 16 residues. Between the trimmed V and J ends, which lost 0 bases and 2 bases, there was a span of 12 bases. DNA of the CDR3: TGCGCCAGCAGCTTGGATCCAGGTCTCGGCAATCAGCCCCAGCATTTT. Encoded protein: CASSLDPGLGNQPQHF.

The rearrangement uses TRBV3-1 and TRBJ1-1, with a possible D match to TRBD1 (5 bases). Deletions cut 6 bases from V and 0 bases from J, with 11 bases between. This CDR3 region has 14 residues. Germline CDR1 and CDR2: LGHDT and YNNKEL (reference sequence). The CDR3 loop is CASRPGKLNTEAFF. The CDR3 DNA is TGTGCCAGCAGACCAGGGAAGTTGAACACTGAAGCTTTCTTT.

CDR3 DNA sequence: TGTGCCAGCAGCGGTCGGGACAGGGTCGCCTACAATGAGCAGTTCTTC. Translation gives CASSGRDRVAYNEQFF. This chain connects TRBV7-9 to TRBJ2-1; 9 bases match TRBD1. V lost 5 bases and J lost 2; bases outside the gene matches: 7. The CDR3 loop spans 16 amino acids. Germline loops: CDR1 SEHNR, CDR2 FQNEAQ (reference sequence).

The V call is TRBV24-1, the J call TRBJ1-1; unclear D gene. This CDR3 contains 16 residues. V was pared by 2 bases and J by 0 bases, with 12 bases between. The V gene's germline CDR1 is KGHDR and CDR2 SFDVKD. CDR3 in amino acids: CATSDSSRGMNTEAFF. As DNA, the CDR3 is TGTGCCACCAGTGATTCTAGCCGAGGGATGAACACTGAAGCTTTCTTT.

This clonotype was recorded many times. The V call is TRBV20-1, the J call TRBJ2-2; 10 bases map to TRBD1. This CDR3 contains 15 residues. Trimming removed 2 bases from V and 7 bases from J; junction bases left unmatched: 7. Germline V lookup: CDR1 DFQATT, CDR2 SNEGSKA (reference sequence). The CDR3 sequence: CSARPGQGWNGELFF. CDR3 DNA sequence: TGCAGTGCTAGACCGGGACAGGGGTGGAACGGGGAGCTGTTTTTT.

At least ten counts were recorded for this clonotype. This chain uses TRBV7-2 with TRBJ2-3, with 8 bases lining up with TRBD1. The junction had 4 bases not matched to a gene; V was cut back by 6 bases and J by 8 bases. This CDR3 spans 12 amino acids. CDR1 is SGHTA and CDR2 is FQGNSA in the germline V gene. The chain's CDR3 is CASSHRGFTQYF. The CDR3 region has the DNA TGTGCCAGCAGTCACAGGGGGTTTACGCAGTATTTT. The full variable domain, in which reference TRBV7-2 and TRBJ2-3 provide the parts outside the CDR3, is GAGVSQSPSNKVTEKGKDVELRCDPISGHTALYWYRQSLGQGLEFLIYFQGNSAPDKSGLPSDRFSAERTGGSVSTLTIQRTQQEDSAVYLCASSHRGFTQYFGPGTRLTVL.

This clonotype was seen a handful of times. The rearrangement joins TRBV29-1 to TRBJ1-3; D gene uncertain. CDR3 size: 14 residues. Germline V gene data show CDR1 as SQVTM and CDR2 as ANQGSEA. V shed 4 bases and J shed 1 base, with 11 bases lying between them. The CDR3 coding sequence is TGCAGCGTTGCCCTACCCGTATCTGGAAACACCATATATTTT. Amino acids: CSVALPVSGNTIYF.